The 13 T cell receptor beta chains below all came from one sample that was sequenced in a study of shared T cell receptors in the human thymus. Sequenced by immunoSEQ multiplex PCR; TCRdb stores in-frame clones only, minus some. The table has approximately 730,000 clones, 80% to 90% seen once. These data were likewise used in another study, on human thymus T cells.

The sequenced sample consisted of thymocytes. The receptors were sampled from a girl under three years old with a congenital heart defect.

The V gene is TRBV6-1, the J gene TRBJ1-5; TRBD1 matches at 7 bases. The CDR3 sequence is 15 residues long. Losses at the gene ends were 2 bases for V and 5 bases for J; bases not matched to a gene: 6. Germline CDR1 and CDR2: MNHNS and SASEGT. In DNA form, the CDR3 reads TGTGCCAGCAGTGAACAGGGGGAAGGAGATCAGCCCCAGCATTTT. Protein: CASSEQGEGDQPQHF.

The rearrangement joins TRBV5-1 to TRBJ2-3; possible D gene TRBD2, 7 bases. The CDR3 sequence is 16 residues long. V dropped 0 bases and J dropped 5 bases, with 16 bases sitting between them. The V gene's germline CDR1 is SGHRS and CDR2 YFSETQ. The CDR3 nucleotides read TGCGCCAGCAGCTTGGTACGGGGGGCTAAGGTAGATACGCAGTATTTT. This sequence encodes CASSLVRGAKVDTQYF.

The chain links TRBV2 to TRBJ2-7; D perhaps matches TRBD1 (6 bases). This CDR3 region has 11 residues. In germline, CDR1 is SNHLY, CDR2 FYNNEI. Between the trimmed V and J ends, which lost 10 bases and 3 bases, there was a span of 10 bases. CDR3 protein: CAIKGVYEQYF. CDR3 coding DNA: TGTGCCATCAAGGGGGTCTACGAGCAGTACTTC.

The chain couples TRBV5-1 to TRBJ2-3; the match to TRBD1 covers 10 bases. Germline assignment: CDR1 SGHRS and CDR2 YFSETQ. Losses at the gene ends were 2 bases for V and 3 bases for J; bases not matched to a gene: 3. The CDR3 length is 15 residues. CDR3 nucleotides: TGCGCCAGCAGCTTTAGGGACAGGGGTACAGATACGCAGTATTTT. Amino acids: CASSFRDRGTDTQYF.

The chain couples TRBV4-1 to TRBJ1-4; TRBD1 matches 11 bases. The trim removed 3 bases at V and 7 bases at J, leaving 4 bases unmatched. The CDR3 loop spans 15 amino acids. Per germline, CDR1 MGHRA and CDR2 YSYEKL. CDR3 DNA sequence: TGCGCCAGCAGCCATCCCGGGACAGGGGGTGAAAAACTGTTTTTT. Translation gives CASSHPGTGGEKLFF.

This CDR3 is CASSISGRGQPQHF. DNA of the CDR3: TGTGCCAGTAGTATCTCGGGGAGGGGGCAGCCCCAGCATTTT. The V gene is TRBV19, the J gene TRBJ1-5, with D perhaps matching TRBD1 (6 bases). Germline assignment: CDR1 LNHDA and CDR2 SQIVND (reference sequence). This CDR3 has 14 residues. Deletions cut 3 bases from V and 7 bases from J, with 13 bases between.

The chain combines TRBV7-9 with TRBJ1-6, with 7 bases matching TRBD1. The germline V gene encodes CDR1 SEHNR and CDR2 FQNEAQ (reference sequence). Trimming took 5 bases from V and 9 from J; bases not matched to a gene: 16. The CDR3 has 17 amino acids. The CDR3 loop is CASSRTGLQDGGSPLHF. In DNA form, the CDR3 reads TGTGCCAGCAGCAGGACAGGCCTACAGGACGGTGGTTCACCCCTCCACTTT. The variable domain in full, with the rest retrieved from reference TRBV7-9 and TRBJ1-6, is DTGVSQNPRHKITKRGQNVTFRCDPISEHNRLYWYRQTLGQGPEFLTYFQNEAQLEKSRLLSDRFSAERPKGSFSTLEIQRTEQGDSAMYLCASSRTGLQDGGSPLHFGNGTRLTVT.

This CDR3 is CASSEVGTGPYGYTF. The CDR3 DNA is TGTGCCAGCAGCGAAGTCGGGACAGGCCCCTATGGCTACACCTTC. The V and J genes are TRBV9 and TRBJ1-2; 8 bases match TRBD1. The length of the CDR3 is 15 residues. V was clipped by 3 bases and J by 4 bases; unmatched bases: 8. Germline CDR1 reads SGDLS; CDR2 reads YYNGEE.

The genes are TRBV4-3 and TRBJ1-2; 10 bases match TRBD1. Germline CDR1 and CDR2: LGHNA and YSLEER. This CDR3 has 19 residues. V trimming: 3 bases; J trimming: 6 bases; junction bases outside the gene matches: 19. DNA for the CDR3: TGCGCCAGCAGCCAGAATACGGCCGGTGGTCGGGACAGGGGTAATGGCTACACCTTC. This codes for CASSQNTAGGRDRGNGYTF.

The gene calls are TRBV10-3 and TRBJ1-3; D not certain. Germline V lookup: CDR1 ENHRY, CDR2 SYGVKD. V was shortened by 8 bases and J by 0 bases, with 8 bases between the two germline ends. The CDR3 has 13 residues. CDR3 protein: CAIEGASGNTIYF. CDR3 bases: TGTGCCATCGAAGGAGCCTCTGGAAACACCATATATTTT.

Worth noting for this clone: The sample holds other DNA sequences that translate to the same CDR3. This chain links TRBV18 with TRBJ1-1; D gene unclear. CDR3 size: 12 residues. Germline values: CDR1 KGHSH, CDR2 LQKENI. V dropped 1 base and J dropped 6 bases, with 6 bases sitting between them. CDR3 amino acids: CASSPQGAEAFF. Written as DNA, the CDR3 is TGTGCCAGCTCACCACAGGGAGCTGAAGCTTTCTTT.

This clone came up once. The V gene is TRBV5-1, the J gene TRBJ2-7; a weak D match, TRBD1 (6 bases). Trimming removed 4 bases from V and 2 bases from J, with 16 bases in between. The CDR3 runs to 15 residues. Germline V gives CDR1 SGHRS, CDR2 YFSETQ. This CDR3 is CASSLQNRAAYEQYF. The CDR3 DNA follows: TGCGCCAGCAGCCTCCAGAACAGGGCAGCCTACGAGCAGTACTTC.

This chain links TRBV19 with TRBJ1-1; TRBD1 might be the D (5 bases). The CDR3 consists of 15 residues. Germline values: CDR1 LNHDA, CDR2 SQIVND (reference sequence). V lost 0 bases and J 0 bases, leaving 8 bases between the germline ends. In DNA, the CDR3 is TGTGCCAGTAGTATAGATCGGGGGATGAACACTGAAGCTTTCTTT. This codes for CASSIDRGMNTEAFF.